These 31 T cell receptor beta chains came from one sample sequenced in a study of glioma-infiltrating T cells. TCR alpha and beta CDR3 regions were amplified from RNA using iRepertoire nested multiplex PCR. TCRdb analysed the multiplex PCR reads with MiXCR anew, one entry per CDR3 protein. The table has 300,000 to 450,000 distinct CDR3 sequences, more than 35% seen once; the top ten hold about 12%. Source material: glioma tissue, nonneoplastic brain tissue, or PBMCs (not recorded which). Receptors were obtained from a human donor with low-grade glioma or glioblastoma, undergoing nonglioma brain surgery, or in good health (not recorded which).

This clonotype was found many times. This chain's CDR3 is CASSFLPGQGNTEAFF. In DNA, the CDR3 is TGTGCCAGCAGTTTTCTGCCGGGACAGGGTAACACTGAAGCTTTCTTT. The chain uses TRBV28 and TRBJ1-1; 9 bases are shared with TRBD1. The CDR3 is 16 amino acids. V lost 3 bases, J lost 2 bases, and 7 bases stayed unmatched. The germline CDR1 and CDR2 sequences are MDHEN and SYDVKM.

The chain is built from TRBV10-3 and TRBJ1-2, with 8 bases matching TRBD1. The CDR3 has 12 amino acids. Per germline, CDR1 ENHRY and CDR2 SYGVKD. The ends lost 6 bases at V and 7 bases at J; junction bases unmatched: 4. In DNA, the CDR3 is TGTGCCATCAGGACAGGGGCCGGTGGCTACACCTTC. Translation gives CAIRTGAGGYTF.

This clonotype occurred many times. This chain links TRBV4-2 with TRBJ2-3, with 8 bases lining up with TRBD2. The CDR3 is 15 residues long. With V trimmed by 5 bases and J by 3 bases, 7 bases remained unmatched. The V gene's germline CDR1 is LGHNA and CDR2 YNFKEQ. In nucleotides, the CDR3 is TGTGCCAGCAGCTATAGCGGGACCCGGACAGATACGCAGTATTTT. Its protein product is CASSYSGTRTDTQYF.

This clonotype has ten or more counts. The chain employs TRBV20-1 and TRBJ2-7; 16 nucleotides agree with TRBD2. This CDR3 has 16 amino acids. Trimming at V came to 3 bases and at J to 6 bases, leaving 8 bases not matched to a gene. Germline-derived CDR1 and CDR2 are DFQATT and SNEGSKA (reference sequence). CDR3 nucleotides: TGCAGTGCTAGGCAGGGACTAGCGGGAGGGAAGAGCGAGCAGTACTTC. This gives the protein CSARQGLAGGKSEQYF.

The V gene is TRBV19, the J gene TRBJ1-5; D might be TRBD1 (6 bases). Germline CDR1 is LNHDA and CDR2 is SQIVND (reference sequence). V lost 5 bases and J lost 7, with 15 bases in between. There are 14 residues in the CDR3. CDR3 loop: CASSWGQGRQPQHF. In DNA, the CDR3 is TGTGCCAGTAGTTGGGGGCAGGGTCGCCAGCCCCAGCATTTT.

There are a few counts of this clonotype. The CDR3 loop is CASSFHGTSGNQETQYF. CDR3 nucleotides: TGTGCCAGCAGCTTCCACGGGACTAGCGGTAACCAAGAGACCCAGTACTTC. The J gene is TRBJ2-5, the V gene TRBV7-2, with 11 bases that match TRBD2. Germline loops: CDR1 SGHTA, CDR2 FQGNSA. The V gene end was trimmed by 3 bases and the J gene end by 0 bases; junction bases not matched to a gene: 6. The CDR3 length is 17 residues.

This clonotype has at least ten counts. V usage is TRBV28 and J usage is TRBJ2-5; maybe TRBD1 (5 bases). The germline V and J ends were trimmed by 2 bases and 5 bases, with 21 bases remaining between them. This CDR3 region has 17 residues. Germline V gives CDR1 MDHEN, CDR2 SYDVKM. The CDR3 region is CASSLLKLLRVEETQYF. The CDR3, as DNA: TGTGCCAGCAGTTTACTTAAGCTTCTCAGGGTAGAGGAGACCCAGTACTTC.

With respect to this clonotype: This could be a read error, since a much larger clone is one nucleotide away. The chain combines TRBV28 with TRBJ2-5, with D perhaps TRBD2 (6 bases). Trimming took 3 bases from V and 5 from J, leaving 10 bases between them. CDR1 MDHEN and CDR2 SYDVKM come from the germline V gene. The CDR3 runs 13 residues. CDR3 coding DNA: TGTGCCAGCAGTTTCGGGACTTTGGAGACCCAGTACTTC. Translating gives CASSFGTLETQYF.

For this clonotype: This CDR3 is missing its conserved last phenylalanine or tryptophan, likely due to a read error. The chain has TRBV15 and TRBJ2-7; D is possibly TRBD1 (6 bases). V was shortened by 1 base and J by 3 bases, with 10 bases between the two germline ends. The CDR3 runs to 14 residues. Germline lookup yields CDR1 LNHNV and CDR2 YYDKDF (reference sequence). CDR3 loop: CATSRGRGNYEQYL. In DNA, the CDR3 is TGTGCCACCAGCAGAGGCAGGGGAAACTACGAGCAGTACCTC.

The V and J genes are TRBV20-1 and TRBJ2-7; 8 positions agree with TRBD1. CDR3 length: 17 amino acids. The ends lost 1 base at V and 0 bases at J; junction bases unmatched: 11. CDR1 and CDR2 (germline): DFQATT, SNEGSKA (reference sequence). The CDR3 DNA reads TGCAGTGCTAGAGCCTGGCAGGGGGCGGTAAGCTCCTACGAGCAGTACTTC. Protein sequence: CSARAWQGAVSSYEQYF.

This clonotype has a count of ten or more. J is TRBJ1-5 and V is TRBV7-2, with no clear D. V was cut by 5 bases and J by 5 bases, with 10 bases left in between. Germline CDR1 reads SGHTA; CDR2 reads FQGNSA. This CDR3 region has 13 residues. CDR3 in DNA: TGTGCCAGCAGCCCCAATTTCGATCAGCCCCAGCATTTT. Residues: CASSPNFDQPQHF.

There are many counts of this clonotype. The chain links TRBV5-1 to TRBJ1-1; no clear D gene. CDR1 and CDR2 (germline): SGHRS, YFSETQ. The CDR3 length is 14 residues. V was trimmed by 2 bases and J by 4 bases, leaving 12 bases between them. CDR3 region: CASSLAYPPTEAFF. Here the CDR3 DNA reads TGCGCCAGCAGCTTAGCGTACCCACCCACTGAAGCTTTCTTT.

The sample holds a few counts of this clonotype. CDR3 bases: TGTGCCAGCAGCCGACAGGTATTTTACAATGAGCAGTTCTTC. This sequence encodes CASSRQVFYNEQFF. This sequence joins TRBV28 and TRBJ2-1, with D possibly TRBD1 on 6 matching bases. Trimming pared 6 bases from V and 4 bases from J, leaving 13 bases between. The germline CDR1 and CDR2 sequences are MDHEN and SYDVKM. This CDR3 has 14 amino acids.

Note on this clonotype: Given a much more abundant clone one base away, this may be a read error. The chain has TRBV5-4 and TRBJ2-1, with D possibly TRBD2 on 5 matching bases. Deletions cut 3 bases from V and 7 bases from J, with 11 bases between. CDR3 length: 13 residues. Germline V lookup: CDR1 SGHNT, CDR2 YYREEE (reference sequence). The CDR3 sequence: CASSSIARNEQFF. CDR3 in DNA: TGTGCCAGCAGCTCAATAGCGCGGAATGAGCAGTTCTTC.

This clonotype was counted once. The junction shows a germline mismatch at one end, possibly a read error. The rearrangement uses TRBV6-2 or TRBV6-3 and TRBJ2-7; D might be TRBD2 (6 bases). This CDR3 region has 17 residues. The germline V gene encodes CDR1 MNHEY and CDR2 SVGEGT. DNA for the CDR3: TGTGCCGGCAGTTACGGTTCGGCTAGCGAGATTCTATACGAGCAGTACTTC. Its translation: CAGSYGSASEILYEQYF.

Regarding this clonotype: The junction shows a germline mismatch at one end, possibly a read error. The rearrangement uses TRBV5-1 and TRBJ1-1, with TRBD1 matching over 8 bases. The germline gives CDR1 SGHRS, CDR2 YFSETQ. This CDR3 comprises 15 residues. CDR3: CASSLDTGGGSEALF. The DNA for the CDR3 is TGCGCCAGCAGCTTGGATACAGGGGGGGGCTCTGAAGCTTTATTT.

At least ten counts were recorded for this clonotype. This chain connects TRBV6-2 or TRBV6-3 to TRBJ2-7; maybe TRBD1 (6 bases). Germline-derived CDR1 and CDR2 are MNHEY and SVGEGT. The CDR3 length is 17 residues. Trimming took 2 bases from V and 2 from J, leaving 19 bases between them. Here the CDR3 DNA reads TGTGCCAGCAGTTACCCCCTCCAAATCGGACAGACCTACGAGCAGTACTTC. It specifies CASSYPLQIGQTYEQYF.

About this clonotype: A much larger clone differs from this one at a single base, so this may be a read error. Written as DNA, the CDR3 is TGTGCCAGCAGTTACTCTATAGCGGGAGAACATAGTGAGCAGCTCTTC. As protein: CASSYSIAGEHSEQLF. The V call is TRBV6-2 or TRBV6-3, the J call TRBJ2-1; 9 positions match TRBD2. The CDR3 totals 16 residues. Germline CDR1 reads MNHEY; CDR2 reads SVGEGT.

This clonotype showed up just once. Likely a read error: the CDR3 ends without its conserved phenylalanine or tryptophan. This chain uses TRBV2 with TRBJ2-1; 12 bases are a match to TRBD1. The CDR3 totals 12 residues. The ends lost 9 bases at V and 9 bases at J; junction bases unmatched: 3. Germline V gene sequence: CDR1 SNHLY, CDR2 FYNNEI. CDR3 DNA: TGTGCCAGGGGGACAGGGGGCACTGAGCAGTTCTCC. It specifies CARGTGGTEQFS.

The sample holds many counts of this clonotype. The CDR3 sequence: CASSYRLRGNTEAFF. DNA for the CDR3: TGTGCCAGCAGTTACCGTCTCCGGGGGAACACTGAAGCTTTCTTT. The V and J genes are TRBV6-1 and TRBJ1-1; D ambiguous. CDR3 length equals 15 residues. Trimming stripped 5 bases from V and 1 base from J, with 14 bases between. Per the germline V gene, CDR1 is MNHNS and CDR2 is SASEGT.

The chain has TRBV28 and TRBJ1-2; no reliable D call. The germline V gene encodes CDR1 MDHEN and CDR2 SYDVKM. V was pared by 4 bases and J by 6 bases, with 18 bases between. The CDR3 runs to 15 residues. The CDR3 here is CASSSPGDGMNGYTF. In nucleotides, the CDR3 is TGTGCCAGCAGTTCACCGGGAGACGGGATGAATGGCTACACCTTC.

V usage is TRBV20-1 and J usage is TRBJ2-7; a weak D match, TRBD1 (6 bases). CDR1 is DFQATT, CDR2 SNEGSKA, per germline (reference sequence). Trimming took 3 bases from V and 2 from J, leaving 17 bases between them. The CDR3 length is 15 residues. The CDR3 bases are TGCAGTGCTAGCCGGTGGGACACCTTAACCTACGAGCAGTACTTC. It translates to CSASRWDTLTYEQYF.

The chain employs TRBV29-1 and TRBJ2-6, with D maybe TRBD1 (5 bases). This CDR3 contains 15 residues. CDR1 is SQVTM and CDR2 is ANQGSEA in the germline V gene. Trimming took off 0 bases at V and 4 bases at J, with 10 bases between the two ends. CDR3 nucleotide sequence: TGCAGCGTTGAAGATATGGGGCGCGGGGCCAACGTCCTGACTTTC. Translation: CSVEDMGRGANVLTF.

Points on this clonotype: Possible read error: a much larger clone is one base away. V gene TRBV6-9 combines with J gene TRBJ2-5; no firm D call. Germline CDR1 reads MNHGY; CDR2 reads SVAAGI. The CDR3 runs 14 residues. CDR3: CASSYGPYQEAQYF. CDR3 in DNA: TGTGCCAGCAGTTACGGGCCCTACCAAGAGGCCCAGTACTTC.

CDR3 nucleotides: TGTGCCAGCAGTTTCGGGGGGGAAGAGGAAAAACTGTTTTTT. The encoded protein is CASSFGGEEEKLFF. The J gene is TRBJ1-4, the V gene TRBV28, with D possibly matching TRBD1 (5 bases). This CDR3 has 14 amino acids. CDR1 and CDR2 from the germline V gene are MDHEN and SYDVKM. The germline V and J ends were trimmed by 3 bases and 8 bases, with 13 bases remaining between them.

This clonotype was counted ten times or more. This chain joins TRBV7-2 and TRBJ2-7; D remains unclear. The germline gives CDR1 SGHTA, CDR2 FQGNSA. CDR3 size: 13 residues. Trimming pared 5 bases from V and 4 bases from J, leaving 12 bases between. The CDR3 region is CASSPRTVYEQYF. The CDR3 coding sequence is TGTGCCAGCAGCCCTCGGACGGTTTACGAGCAGTACTTC.

The CDR3 coding sequence is TGTGCCAGCAGCTTCGGAGTTGAGCAGTTCTTC. Residues: CASSFGVEQFF. V gene TRBV7-6 combines with J gene TRBJ2-1; no clear D gene. The germline CDR1 and CDR2 sequences are SGHVS and FNYEAQ. Trimming left V 3 bases short and J 9 bases short, with 6 bases between. The CDR3 spans 11 residues.

This clonotype appeared a single time. One base away lies a much larger clone, so this may be a sequencing read error. The rearrangement links TRBV15 to TRBJ2-3; D gene ambiguous. There are 13 residues in the CDR3. The V gene's germline CDR1 is LNHNV and CDR2 YYDKDF (reference sequence). Here the CDR3 DNA reads TGTGCCACCAGGGCACCGAGCACAGATACGAAGTATTTT. Translation: CATRAPSTDTKYF.

Only a few counts were recorded for this clonotype. V usage is TRBV7-9 and J usage is TRBJ2-3; TRBD2 matches at 11 bases. Trimming at V came to 2 bases and at J to 2 bases, leaving 9 bases not matched to a gene. The length of the CDR3 is 18 residues. Germline V gene lookup returns CDR1 SEHNR and CDR2 FQNEAQ (reference sequence). The CDR3 loop is CASSLWGTSGFPTDTQYF. DNA of the CDR3: TGTGCCAGCAGCTTATGGGGGACTAGCGGCTTTCCCACAGATACGCAGTATTTT.

This clonotype was seen a handful of times. The chain combines TRBV7-2 with TRBJ2-1; no definite D call. The CDR3 consists of 16 residues. The germline CDR1 and CDR2 sequences are SGHTA and FQGNSA. V was cut by 5 bases and J by 4 bases, with 18 bases left in between. The CDR3 DNA is TGTGCCAGCAGCCGCGACGGCCCACCACCTTACAATGAGCAGTTCTTC. This sequence encodes CASSRDGPPPYNEQFF.

Remarks on this clonotype: This sequence may be a read error, since a much larger clone differs from it by one base. This chain links TRBV28 with TRBJ1-2; a weak D match, TRBD1 (6 bases). Trimming cost V 6 bases and J 4 bases, with 15 bases left between them. CDR3 length: 14 residues. Per germline, CDR1 MDHEN and CDR2 SYDVKM. CDR3 in DNA: TGTGCCAGCAGGGATACAGGGACGTTCTATGGCTACACCTTC. Translating it yields CASRDTGTFYGYTF.